A selection of T cell receptor beta chains follows, all from one sample in a study of vaccination effects on CD4 cells after COVID-19. These receptors' antigens are unknown. Assay used: immunoSEQ multiplex PCR; TCRdb lists only in-frame clones, some missing. The sample lists roughly 27,000 clones; roughly 85% were seen once. The specimen comprised CD4+ T cells from PBMCs cultured with HCoV-NL63 spike peptides, sampled after COVID-19 vaccination. The source is a human donor who received a COVID-19 vaccine. Some clones in this sample may be carry-over from other donors' samples. Each CDR3 is given with its conserved first and last residue. The order of the fields is V gene, D gene, CDR3 protein. D genes are given only for firm matches.

>TRBV19|TRBD2
CASNKRGAQETQYF
>TRBV11-2|-
CASSLRAGQPQHF
>TRBV7-2|-
CASSLQGRMREAFF
>TRBV4-1|-
CASSQDPGMNTEAFF
>TRBV18|-
CASSLGLPPQETQYF
>TRBV5-1|TRBD1
CASSMWTGSYNSPLHF
>TRBV6-6|TRBD1
CASRPQGDFGSPLHF
>TRBV10-3|-
CAISEKGDQPQHF
>TRBV10-1|-
CANPTGIGSSGNTIYF
>TRBV7-2|-
CASSLMLGTGLTNYGYTF
>TRBV9|-
CASSAQVGGTEAFF
>TRBV18|-
CASSPITQGTYNEQFF
>TRBV5-4|TRBD1
CASSYRDRVYGYTF
>TRBV6-1|-
CASSEVGGYQETQYF
>TRBV24-1|TRBD1
CATSDAVGTGERGYTF
>TRBV27|TRBD2
CASSNRAPASSGRGTKETQYF
>TRBV3-1/TRBV3-2|-
CASSRTGELFF
>TRBV19|-
CASSIGNSHNEQFF
>TRBV6-6|-
CASRDQGSQETQYF
>TRBV19|-
CASSIIGLHRNTGELFF
>TRBV6-5|-
CASRNNRAKNIQYF
>TRBV21-1|-
CARFWGVYGYTF
>TRBV7-7|-
CASSWVPGGQTNTEAFF
>TRBV9|TRBD2
CASSVVSRGGQAGELFF
>TRBV3-1/TRBV3-2|-
CASSYRVNTEAFF
>TRBV19|TRBD1
CASSYDRETTEAFF
>TRBV2|-
CASSPAVAQGGEQFF
>TRBV28|TRBD1
CASSLLGQGNTGELFF
>TRBV2|-
CASSSQGIPGNTIYF